What follows are 16 T cell receptor beta chains derived from one specimen sequenced in a study of CD8+ T cells in alopecia areata (dated by TCRdb to 2017 to 2018). Libraries were made using the immunoSEQ multiplex PCR assay. To provide template for TCR sequencing, every sample had RNA extracted and reverse transcribed into cDNA. TCRdb mirrors the immuneACCESS table, restricted to in-frame sequences. Some clones are absent from its copies; in checked studies, under half trace to an unresolved V gene, and the reason for the others is unknown. The sample includes about 200,000 clones, with more than 30% observed a single time. The ten largest account for almost 0.5% of the sample. In the paper's terms, the treatment or condition label means: oral pan-JAK inhibitor, 5-10 mg twice daily. This specimen was CD4+ T cells sorted from blood, taken at roughly week 30, from a patient treated with tofacitinib. The receptors shown here come from a human donor with alopecia areata.

This clone is medium-sized (0.01 to 0.1%) by share. The CDR3 here is CASSQPFVRTQIYSGRAKNIQYF. CDR3 nucleotide sequence: TGCGCCAGCAGTCAACCCTTCGTAAGAACACAGATCTATAGCGGGAGAGCCAAAAACATTCAGTACTTC. The chain has TRBV23-1 and TRBJ2-4; 9 bases are a match to TRBD2. TRBV23-1 is an ORF; its function is uncertain. Trimming took 2 bases from V and 0 from J; bases not matched to a gene: 23. CDR3 length: 23 residues.

This chain joins TRBV6-1 and TRBJ2-6; D is perhaps TRBD1 or TRBD2 (6 bases each). Germline CDR1 and CDR2: MNHNS and SASEGT. V was shortened by 8 bases and J by 2 bases, with 13 bases between the two germline ends. The CDR3 is 15 amino acids. In DNA, the CDR3 is TGTGCCAGCGTCGAGGGGGAGGCTGGGGCCAACGTCCTGACTTTC. This encodes CASVEGEAGANVLTF.

This clone was observed a handful of times. This chain links TRBV11-2 with TRBJ1-4; D call uncertain. With 8 bases removed from V and 10 bases from J, the gap between germline ends came to 20 bases. The germline V gene has CDR1 SGHAT and CDR2 FQNNGV. The CDR3 consists of 14 residues. Written as DNA, the CDR3 is TGTGCCAGCTCGTGGGGTCTTAATGAAGGAAAACTGTTTTTT. This translates into CASSWGLNEGKLFF.

The chain employs TRBV4-2 and TRBJ2-7; D may be TRBD2 (6 bases). Trimming cost V 0 bases and J 2 bases, with 11 bases left between them. This CDR3 contains 15 residues. Per the germline V gene, CDR1 is LGHNA and CDR2 is YNFKEQ. The CDR3 reads CASSQDTGLAYEQYF. CDR3 sequence (DNA): TGTGCCAGCAGCCAAGATACGGGACTCGCCTACGAGCAGTACTTC.

This clone appeared a few times. V gene TRBV11-2 combines with J gene TRBJ2-3, with TRBD2 matching 11 bases. This CDR3 has 15 amino acids. The trim removed 5 bases at V and 0 bases at J, leaving 1 base unmatched. CDR1 is SGHAT, CDR2 FQNNGV, per germline. In nucleotides, the CDR3 is TGTGCCAGCAGCCGGACTAGCGGGAGCACAGATACGCAGTATTTT. Translated, it gives CASSRTSGSTDTQYF.

The CDR3 DNA sequence: TGCGCCAGCAGCTCGGACAGGCAGGGCTACACCTTC. Protein: CASSSDRQGYTF. This chain joins TRBV5-1 and TRBJ1-2; 7 positions match TRBD1. V lost 3 bases to trimming and J lost 8 bases; unmatched junction nucleotides: 4. Looked up from germline, CDR1 is SGHRS and CDR2 is YFSETQ. The CDR3 has 12 residues.

A few counts support this clone. CDR3 in DNA: TGTGCCAGCAGCCCGAGATGGGGGAGGGTCAACACCGGGGAGCTGTTTTTT. This translates into CASSPRWGRVNTGELFF. The chain is built from TRBV9 and TRBJ2-2; 7 bases are shared with TRBD2. CDR1 is SGDLS and CDR2 is YYNGEE in the germline V gene. V dropped 4 bases and J dropped 2; count of bases not matched to a gene: 11. This CDR3 spans 17 amino acids.

The chain employs TRBV14 and TRBJ1-1; possibly TRBD1 for D (6 bases). V lost 1 base, J lost 1 base, and 10 bases lay in between. There are 15 residues in the CDR3. Germline V gives CDR1 SGHDN, CDR2 FVKESK. DNA for the CDR3: TGTGCCAGCAGCCAAGGGGGGCGGCGGAACACTGAAGCTTTCTTT. This translates into CASSQGGRRNTEAFF.

This chain connects TRBV5-1 to TRBJ2-7; 9 positions agree with TRBD1. V shed 1 base and J 3 bases; nucleotides not matched to a gene: 5. Germline loops: CDR1 SGHRS, CDR2 YFSETQ. This CDR3 is 15 amino acids long. CDR3 in DNA: TGCGCCAGCAGCTTGACCGGGACAGGGCGCTACGAGCAGTACTTC. It is translated as CASSLTGTGRYEQYF.

This clone has more than one count but fewer than ten. V usage is TRBV6-1 and J usage is TRBJ1-1; the D is unclear. The CDR3 has 14 amino acids. Trimming took 1 base from V and 5 from J, leaving 11 bases between them. Germline lookup yields CDR1 MNHNS and CDR2 SASEGT. The CDR3 DNA sequence: TGTGCCAGCAGTGAAGACAGACCAGAGACTGAAGCTTTCTTT. Protein: CASSEDRPETEAFF.

The chain joins TRBV4-1 to TRBJ2-2; 13 nucleotides agree with TRBD2. CDR1 is MGHRA, CDR2 YSYEKL, per germline. CDR3 length equals 15 residues. The V and J ends lost 3 bases and 6 bases, in that order; junction bases with no gene match: 1. The CDR3 here is CASSQGLAGSGELFF. For the CDR3, the DNA is TGCGCCAGCAGCCAGGGACTAGCGGGGTCCGGGGAGCTGTTTTTT.

This sequence joins TRBV15 and TRBJ1-3, with 8 positions matching TRBD1. The CDR3 extends over 13 amino acids. Germline V gives CDR1 LNHNV, CDR2 YYDKDF (reference sequence). With V trimmed by 9 bases and J by 4 bases, 5 bases remained unmatched. In nucleotides, the CDR3 is TGTGCCACTTCCAGGGGGCCCGGAAACACCATATATTTT. It codes for CATSRGPGNTIYF.

This clone was counted only a few times. The rearrangement links TRBV18 to TRBJ1-2, with D possibly matching TRBD1 (5 bases). In germline, CDR1 is KGHSH, CDR2 LQKENI. The CDR3 extends over 13 amino acids. The V end lost 2 bases, the J end lost 3 bases, and 7 bases lay between the germline ends. The DNA for the CDR3 is TGTGCCAGCTCACCAGCACAGGACTATGGCTACACCTTC. Encoded protein: CASSPAQDYGYTF.

This clone has a handful of counts. This chain joins TRBV7-9 and TRBJ1-3; weak D call: TRBD1 (5 bases). Germline assignment: CDR1 SEHNR and CDR2 FQNEAQ (reference sequence). There are 15 residues in the CDR3. The V end was cut by 1 base, the J end by 3 bases, with 10 bases between. DNA of the CDR3: TGTGCCAGCAGCTTAGTAACCGGGGGTGGAAACACCATATATTTT. It specifies CASSLVTGGGNTIYF.

The genes are TRBV18 and TRBJ1-1; D remains unclear. Germline V CDR1 and CDR2: KGHSH, LQKENI. This CDR3 region has 13 residues. The V gene lost 1 base and the J gene lost 8 bases, with 11 bases spanning the gap. CDR3 bases: TGTGCCAGCTCACCACTGGGCAGCAGAGAAGCTTTCTTT. This sequence encodes CASSPLGSREAFF. The full variable domain, its missing parts supplied by reference TRBV18 and TRBJ1-1, is NAGVMQNPRHLVRRRGQEARLRCSPMKGHSHVYWYRQLPEEGLKFMVYLQKENIIDESGMPKERFSAEFPKEGPSILRIQQVVRGDSAAYFCASSPLGSREAFFGQGTRLTVV.

The genes are TRBV7-9 and TRBJ2-6, with 7 bases lining up with TRBD2. V lost 5 bases and J lost 3; bases outside the gene matches: 10. The germline V gene has CDR1 SEHNR and CDR2 FQNEAQ (reference sequence). CDR3 size: 17 residues. CDR3 loop: CASSPSGGSGGANVLTF. CDR3 nucleotides: TGTGCCAGCAGCCCCTCGGGGGGATCTGGTGGGGCCAACGTCCTGACTTTC.